This T cell receptor beta chain is from a study of PD-L1 blockade in urothelial cancer. Overall study context: Blood analyses occurred 3 weeks (second dose) and 6 weeks post treatment start.

The data were produced by immunoSEQ multiplex PCR, yet TCRdb's version contains in-frame clones alone and is incomplete. This sample has roughly 50,000 clones, with about 83% found just once. This clone has only a few counts. Noted time point: pretreatment peripheral blood. Sample contribution per patient ranged from 1 to 8, covering pretreatment and on-treatment. Germline CDR1 reads SGHVS; CDR2 reads FNYEAQ. This CDR3 comprises 17 residues. J gave up 14 bases and V 5 bases, and 19 bases lay outside the gene matches. The specimen was PBMCs, collected around atezolizumab (anti-PD-L1) treatment. This rearrangement joins TRBV7-6 to TRBJ2-5; 14 bases map to TRBD2. The sequence was obtained from a woman aged 55-75 years with urothelial cancer. CDR3 amino acids: CASSPRGLAGVGVRLYF. CDR3 bases: TGTGCCAGCAGCCCCAGGGGACTAGCGGGAGTAGGCGTGAGGCTTTACTTC.